Listed below are T cell receptor beta chains from one sample, sequenced in a study of follicular helper T cells after annual influenza vaccination. Using immunoSEQ multiplex PCR, the repertoire was profiled, and TCRdb retains in-frame clones only, with some absent. The repertoire holds under 15,000 clones, nearly 80% seen once, with about 0.42% in the top ten. Material: CXCR5- memory CD4+ T cells sorted from blood, obtained on the day of influenza vaccination. The receptor set was obtained from an adult who received the influenza vaccine. Each CDR3 is given with its conserved first and last residue. The D gene is left open where the match is weak. Clone size is shown for a subset of rows, as once, few, many or a class of expanded clone.

d_call: -; j_call: TRBJ2-5; clone_size: once; cdr3_length: 16; v_call: TRBV7-2; cdr3_aa: CASSLWERPQGETQYF; cdr3_nt: TGTGCCAGCAGCTTGTGGGAGAGGCCACAAGGGGAGACCCAGTACTTC
d_call: -; j_call: TRBJ1-6; clone_size: -; cdr3_length: 15; v_call: TRBV28; cdr3_aa: CASSFESSYNSPLHF; cdr3_nt: TGTGCCAGCAGTTTCGAAAGCTCCTATAATTCACCCCTCCACTTT
d_call: TRBD1; j_call: TRBJ2-3; clone_size: -; cdr3_length: 15; v_call: TRBV5-1; cdr3_aa: CASTPGQGTQDTQYF; cdr3_nt: TGCGCCAGTACACCGGGACAGGGGACTCAAGATACGCAGTATTTT
d_call: -; j_call: TRBJ1-4; clone_size: -; cdr3_length: 14; v_call: TRBV7-6; cdr3_aa: CASSATWANEKLFF; cdr3_nt: TGTGCCAGCAGCGCCACGTGGGCTAATGAAAAACTGTTTTTT
d_call: TRBD2; j_call: TRBJ2-5; clone_size: -; cdr3_length: 16; v_call: TRBV15; cdr3_aa: CATSKASGVYQETQYF; cdr3_nt: TGTGCCACCAGCAAAGCTAGCGGGGTTTACCAAGAGACCCAGTACTTC
d_call: -; j_call: TRBJ2-2; clone_size: -; cdr3_length: 16; v_call: TRBV28; cdr3_aa: CASNPILVLNTGELFF; cdr3_nt: TGTGCCAGCAACCCAATTTTGGTTTTAAACACCGGGGAGCTGTTTTTT
d_call: -; j_call: TRBJ2-1; clone_size: -; cdr3_length: 16; v_call: TRBV7-2; cdr3_aa: CASSPGGGGPGNEQFF; cdr3_nt: TGTGCCAGCAGCCCCGGAGGGGGGGGGCCGGGGAATGAGCAGTTCTTC
d_call: TRBD1; j_call: TRBJ1-4; clone_size: -; cdr3_length: 14; v_call: TRBV7-9; cdr3_aa: CASSLQGGNEKLFF; cdr3_nt: TGTGCCAGCAGCTTACAGGGGGGTAATGAAAAACTGTTTTTT
d_call: TRBD1; j_call: TRBJ1-5; clone_size: -; cdr3_length: 13; v_call: TRBV2; cdr3_aa: CASRGTENQPQHF; cdr3_nt: TGTGCCAGCAGGGGGACAGAGAATCAGCCCCAGCATTTT
d_call: -; j_call: TRBJ1-1; clone_size: -; cdr3_length: 14; v_call: TRBV13; cdr3_aa: CASSEGRSDTEAFF; cdr3_nt: TGTGCCAGCAGCGAAGGACGGAGTGACACTGAAGCTTTCTTT
d_call: -; j_call: TRBJ1-1; clone_size: -; cdr3_length: 14; v_call: TRBV6-5; cdr3_aa: CASSHRTENTEAFF; cdr3_nt: TGTGCCAGCAGCCATCGAACAGAGAACACTGAAGCTTTCTTT
d_call: TRBD1; j_call: TRBJ1-3; clone_size: -; cdr3_length: 15; v_call: TRBV18; cdr3_aa: CASSPGQGGRNTIYF; cdr3_nt: TGTGCCAGCTCACCTGGACAGGGAGGAAGAAACACCATATATTTT
d_call: -; j_call: TRBJ2-7; clone_size: -; cdr3_length: 12; v_call: TRBV28; cdr3_aa: CASMGGSYEQYF; cdr3_nt: TGTGCCAGCATGGGGGGCTCCTACGAGCAGTACTTC
d_call: -; j_call: TRBJ1-1; clone_size: -; cdr3_length: 15; v_call: TRBV6-1; cdr3_aa: CASSEAVGRGTEAFF; cdr3_nt: TGTGCCAGCAGTGAAGCGGTAGGGCGGGGCACTGAAGCTTTCTTT